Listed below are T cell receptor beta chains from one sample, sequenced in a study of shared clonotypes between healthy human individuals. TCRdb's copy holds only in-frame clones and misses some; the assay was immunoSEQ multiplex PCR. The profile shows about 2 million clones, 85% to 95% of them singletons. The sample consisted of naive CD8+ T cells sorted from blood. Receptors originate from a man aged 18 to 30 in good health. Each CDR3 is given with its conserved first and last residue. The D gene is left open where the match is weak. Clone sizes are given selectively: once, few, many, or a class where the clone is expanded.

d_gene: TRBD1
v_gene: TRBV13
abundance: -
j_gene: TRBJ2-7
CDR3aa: CATAFGTGYEQYF
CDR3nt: TGTGCCACCGCGTTTGGGACAGGGTACGAGCAGTACTTC

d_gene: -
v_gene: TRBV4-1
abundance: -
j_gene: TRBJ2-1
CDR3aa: CASSQDRYGLGNEQFF
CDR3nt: TGCGCCAGCAGCCAAGATCGATATGGTTTAGGAAATGAGCAGTTCTTC

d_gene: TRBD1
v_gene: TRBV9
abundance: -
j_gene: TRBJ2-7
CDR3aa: CASSSGQSSYEQYF
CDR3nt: TGTGCCAGCAGCTCGGGACAGAGCTCCTACGAGCAGTACTTC

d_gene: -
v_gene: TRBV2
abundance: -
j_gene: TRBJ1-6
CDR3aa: CASSEGAILLYNSPLHF
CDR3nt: TGTGCCAGCAGTGAAGGGGCAATTTTGCTCTATAATTCACCCCTCCACTTT

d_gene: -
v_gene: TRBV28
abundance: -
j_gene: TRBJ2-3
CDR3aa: CASSPTSTGYFTDTQYF
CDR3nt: TGTGCCAGCAGTCCAACATCTACAGGGTACTTCACAGATACGCAGTATTTT

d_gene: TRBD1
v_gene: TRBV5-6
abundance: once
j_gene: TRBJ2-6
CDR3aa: CASSLPGQAASGANVLTF
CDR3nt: TGTGCCAGCAGCCTCCCGGGACAGGCTGCCTCTGGGGCCAACGTCCTGACTTTC

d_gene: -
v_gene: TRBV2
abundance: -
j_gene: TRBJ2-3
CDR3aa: CASSEGGDTQYF
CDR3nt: TGTGCCAGCAGTGAGGGGGGAGATACGCAGTATTTT

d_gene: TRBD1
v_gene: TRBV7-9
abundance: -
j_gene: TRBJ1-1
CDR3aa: CASSLNDRGNTEAFF
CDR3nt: TGTGCCAGCAGCTTAAATGACAGGGGGAACACTGAAGCTTTCTTT

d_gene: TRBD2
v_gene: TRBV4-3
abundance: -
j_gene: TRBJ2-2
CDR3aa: CASSQETSGSSGELFF
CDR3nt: TGCGCCAGCAGCCAAGAGACTAGCGGGAGTAGCGGGGAGCTGTTTTTT

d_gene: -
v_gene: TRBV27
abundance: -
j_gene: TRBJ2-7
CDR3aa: CASRNPGPNDEQYF
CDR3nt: TGTGCCAGCAGAAACCCGGGGCCGAATGACGAGCAGTACTTC

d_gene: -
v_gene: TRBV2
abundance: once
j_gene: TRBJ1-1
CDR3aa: CASSEAGSGAFF
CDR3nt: TGTGCCAGCAGTGAAGCGGGCTCGGGGGCTTTCTTT

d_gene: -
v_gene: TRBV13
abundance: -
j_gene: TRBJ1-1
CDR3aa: CASSLEDGEAFF
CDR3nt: TGTGCCAGCAGCTTAGAGGACGGTGAAGCTTTCTTT

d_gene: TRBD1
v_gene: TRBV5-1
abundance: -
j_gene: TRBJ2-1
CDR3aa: CASVISPDGTGLYEQFF
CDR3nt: TGCGCCAGCGTAATTTCACCGGACGGGACAGGTCTTTATGAGCAGTTCTTC

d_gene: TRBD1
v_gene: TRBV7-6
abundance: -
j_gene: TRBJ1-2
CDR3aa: CASSLGPGTGPYGYTF
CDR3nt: TGTGCCAGCAGCTTAGGCCCCGGGACAGGGCCGTATGGCTACACCTTC

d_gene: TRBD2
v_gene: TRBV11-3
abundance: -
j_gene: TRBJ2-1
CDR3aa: CASSSGLARNEQFF
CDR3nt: TGTGCCAGCAGCTCCGGACTAGCAAGAAATGAGCAGTTCTTC

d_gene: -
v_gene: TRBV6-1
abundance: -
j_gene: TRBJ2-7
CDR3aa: CASSELVTYEQYF
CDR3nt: TGTGCCAGCAGTGAGTTGGTCACCTACGAGCAGTACTTC

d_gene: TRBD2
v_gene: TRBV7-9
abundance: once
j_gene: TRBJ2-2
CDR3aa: CASSKTGTTRFGELFF
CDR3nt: TGTGCCAGCAGCAAAACCGGGACTACCCGTTTCGGGGAGCTGTTTTTT

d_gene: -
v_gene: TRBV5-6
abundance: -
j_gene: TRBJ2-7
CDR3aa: CASSLESGAFYEQYF
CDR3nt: TGTGCCAGCAGCTTGGAGTCAGGGGCTTTCTACGAGCAGTACTTC

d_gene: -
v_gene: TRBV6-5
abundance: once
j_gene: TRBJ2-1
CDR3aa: CASSYSIANEQFF
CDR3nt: TGTGCCAGCAGTTACTCGATAGCCAATGAGCAGTTCTTC

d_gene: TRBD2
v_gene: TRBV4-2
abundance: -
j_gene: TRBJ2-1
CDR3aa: CASSQDVAGVSYNEQFF
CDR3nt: TGTGCCAGCAGCCAAGATGTGGCGGGAGTATCCTACAATGAGCAGTTCTTC

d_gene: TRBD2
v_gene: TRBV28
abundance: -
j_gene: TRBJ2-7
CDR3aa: CASQTGRAYEQYF
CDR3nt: TGTGCCAGCCAGACCGGGAGGGCCTACGAGCAGTACTTC

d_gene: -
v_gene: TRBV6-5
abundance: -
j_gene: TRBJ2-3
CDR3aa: CASSYSSEADTQYF
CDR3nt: TGTGCCAGCAGTTACTCGAGCGAGGCAGATACGCAGTATTTT

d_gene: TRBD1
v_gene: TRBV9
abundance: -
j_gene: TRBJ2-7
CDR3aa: CASSVSGGQGYEQYF
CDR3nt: TGTGCCAGCAGCGTATCGGGTGGACAGGGCTACGAGCAGTACTTC

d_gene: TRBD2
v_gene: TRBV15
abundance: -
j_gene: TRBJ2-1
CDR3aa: CATSRAGEGTYNEQFF
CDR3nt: TGTGCCACCAGCAGAGCGGGGGAGGGGACCTACAATGAGCAGTTCTTC

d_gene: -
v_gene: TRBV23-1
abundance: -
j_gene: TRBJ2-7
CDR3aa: CASSHHQESYEQYF
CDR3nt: TGCGCCAGCAGTCATCACCAGGAGTCCTACGAGCAGTACTTC

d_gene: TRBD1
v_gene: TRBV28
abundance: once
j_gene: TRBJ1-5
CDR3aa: CASRPGQGAGQPQHF
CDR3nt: TGTGCCAGCAGGCCGGGACAGGGGGCTGGTCAGCCCCAGCATTTT

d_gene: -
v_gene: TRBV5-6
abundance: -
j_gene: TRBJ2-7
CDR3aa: CASSFGQVGEQYF
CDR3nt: TGTGCCAGCAGCTTTGGGCAGGTTGGGGAGCAGTACTTC

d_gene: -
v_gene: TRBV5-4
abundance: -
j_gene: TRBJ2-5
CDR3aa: CASSLIGETQYF
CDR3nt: TGTGCCAGCAGCTTGATTGGGGAGACCCAGTACTTC

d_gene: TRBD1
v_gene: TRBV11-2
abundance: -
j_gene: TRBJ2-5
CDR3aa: CASSPGTEETQYF
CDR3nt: TGTGCCAGCAGCCCTGGGACAGAAGAGACCCAGTACTTC

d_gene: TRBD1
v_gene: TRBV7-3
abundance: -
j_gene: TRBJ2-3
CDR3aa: CASSFTGASTDTQYF
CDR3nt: TGTGCCAGCAGCTTCACAGGGGCAAGCACAGATACGCAGTATTTT

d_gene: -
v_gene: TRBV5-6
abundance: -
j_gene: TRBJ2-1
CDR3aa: CASSSGSYNEQFF
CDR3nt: TGTGCCAGCAGCTCGGGATCATACAATGAGCAGTTCTTC

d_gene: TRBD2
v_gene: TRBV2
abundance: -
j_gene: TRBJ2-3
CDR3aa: CASSTGLAGPETDTQYF
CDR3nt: TGTGCCAGCAGTACCGGACTAGCGGGCCCGGAGACAGATACGCAGTATTTT

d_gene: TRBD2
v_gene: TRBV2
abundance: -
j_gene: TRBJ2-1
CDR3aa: CASSEQKDGGGDYNEQFF
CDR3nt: TGTGCCAGCAGTGAACAGAAAGATGGCGGGGGGGACTACAATGAGCAGTTCTTC

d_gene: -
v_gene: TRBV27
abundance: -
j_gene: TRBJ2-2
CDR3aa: CASSLSGGELFF
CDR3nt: TGTGCCAGCAGTTTATCAGGCGGGGAGCTGTTTTTT

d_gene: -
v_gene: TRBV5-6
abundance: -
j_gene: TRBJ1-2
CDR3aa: CASSLGGQFYGYTF
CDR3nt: TGTGCCAGCAGCTTGGGGGGACAATTCTATGGCTACACCTTC

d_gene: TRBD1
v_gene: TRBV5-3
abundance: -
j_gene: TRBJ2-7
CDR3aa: CARSLKDRVYEQYF
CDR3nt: TGTGCCAGAAGCTTGAAGGACAGGGTCTACGAGCAGTACTTC

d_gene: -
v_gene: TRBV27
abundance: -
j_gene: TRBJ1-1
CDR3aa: CASSSRQLSLNTEAFF
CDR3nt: TGTGCCAGCAGTTCGAGACAGCTATCCCTAAACACTGAAGCTTTCTTT

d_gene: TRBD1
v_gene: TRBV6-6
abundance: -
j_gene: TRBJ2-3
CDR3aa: CASSLEDRGMPDTQYF
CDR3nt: TGTGCCAGCAGTTTAGAGGACAGGGGTATGCCGGATACGCAGTATTTT

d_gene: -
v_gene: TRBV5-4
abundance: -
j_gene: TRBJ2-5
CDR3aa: CASSLWAGLQETQYF
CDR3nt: TGTGCCAGCAGCTTGTGGGCTGGGCTCCAAGAGACCCAGTACTTC

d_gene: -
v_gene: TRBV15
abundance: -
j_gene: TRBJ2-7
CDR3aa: CATSRDRYEQYF
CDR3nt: TGTGCCACCAGCAGAGATCGTTACGAGCAGTACTTC

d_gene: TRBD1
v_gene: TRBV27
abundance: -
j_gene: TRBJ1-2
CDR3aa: CASSFLYGTGASLWGYTF
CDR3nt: TGTGCCAGCAGTTTCCTATACGGGACAGGGGCTTCCTTATGGGGCTACACCTTC

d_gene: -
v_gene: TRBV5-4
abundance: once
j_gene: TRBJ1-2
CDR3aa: CASSLLTGQFLYGYTF
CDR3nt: TGTGCCAGCAGCTTGTTGACCGGACAGTTTTTATATGGCTACACCTTC

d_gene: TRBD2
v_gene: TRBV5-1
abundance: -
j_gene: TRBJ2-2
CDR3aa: CASSLGPGLALGAGELFF
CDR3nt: TGCGCCAGCAGCTTAGGCCCGGGACTAGCGTTAGGTGCCGGGGAGCTGTTTTTT

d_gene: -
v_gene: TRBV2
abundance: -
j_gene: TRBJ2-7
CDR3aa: CASSPVRFGEQYF
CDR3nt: TGTGCCAGCAGTCCTGTCCGGTTTGGCGAGCAGTACTTC

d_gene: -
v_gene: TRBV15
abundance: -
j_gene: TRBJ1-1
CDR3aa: CATSNGAGVSTEAFF
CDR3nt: TGTGCCACCAGCAACGGGGCCGGGGTGAGCACTGAAGCTTTCTTT

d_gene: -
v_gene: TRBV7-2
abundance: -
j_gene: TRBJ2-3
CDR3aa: CASRLSAGNADTQYF
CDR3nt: TGTGCCAGCAGATTAAGCGCGGGAAATGCAGATACGCAGTATTTT

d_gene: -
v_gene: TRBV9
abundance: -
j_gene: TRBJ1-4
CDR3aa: CASSPTDGDEKLFF
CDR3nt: TGTGCCAGCAGCCCGACGGACGGAGATGAAAAACTGTTTTTT

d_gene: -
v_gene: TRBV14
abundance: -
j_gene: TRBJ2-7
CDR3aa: CASSPWDRLYEQYF
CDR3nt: TGTGCCAGCAGCCCATGGGACCGGTTGTACGAGCAGTACTTC

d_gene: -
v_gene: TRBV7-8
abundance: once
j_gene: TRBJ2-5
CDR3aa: CASSPMDQETQYF
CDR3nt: TGTGCCAGCAGCCCCATGGACCAAGAGACCCAGTACTTC

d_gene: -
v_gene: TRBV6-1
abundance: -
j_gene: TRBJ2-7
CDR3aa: CASSESSSRRPHEQYF
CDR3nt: TGTGCCAGCAGTGAAAGTAGTAGTCGAAGGCCTCACGAGCAGTACTTC

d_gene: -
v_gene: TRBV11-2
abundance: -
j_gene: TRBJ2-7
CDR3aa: CASSLRQAYEQYF
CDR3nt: TGTGCCAGCAGCTTAAGACAGGCCTACGAGCAGTACTTC

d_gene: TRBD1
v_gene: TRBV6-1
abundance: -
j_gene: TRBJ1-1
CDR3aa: CASSKMTGLEAFF
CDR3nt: TGTGCCAGCAGCAAAATGACAGGGTTAGAAGCTTTCTTT

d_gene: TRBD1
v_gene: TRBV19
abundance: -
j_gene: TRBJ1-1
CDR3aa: CASSPVRDRALNTEAFF
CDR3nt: TGTGCCAGTAGTCCCGTTCGGGACAGGGCGCTGAACACTGAAGCTTTCTTT